The sequence of this T cell receptor beta chain was determined in a study of PD-L1 blockade in urothelial cancer. On the study more broadly: The authors examined blood 3 weeks (second dose) and 6 weeks after treatment start.

Generated by immunoSEQ multiplex PCR, the TCRdb table keeps only in-frame clones and is missing some. This sample has approximately 50,000 clones, with about 81% found just once. CDR1 and CDR2 (germline): SGHRS, YFSETQ. The V end lost 2 bases, the J end lost 0 bases, and 5 bases lay between the germline ends. This CDR3 has 13 amino acids. This clone appeared a few times. Time point of the sample: pretreatment peripheral blood. The sequenced sample was PBMCs, obtained around atezolizumab (anti-PD-L1) treatment. The rearrangement links TRBV5-1 to TRBJ1-1, with D uncertain. The source of this sequence is a man aged 70 or older with urothelial cancer. The CDR3 DNA reads TGCGCCAGCAGCTTAACATTGAACACTGAAGCTTTCTTT. It translates to CASSLTLNTEAFF.